Each of the 5 T cell receptor beta chains below was sequenced from the same sample in a study of response to subunit inactivated influenza vaccine. TCRdb analysed the RT-PCR reads with MiXCR anew, one entry per CDR3 protein. The sample lists about 780,000 distinct CDR3 sequences; around 20% were seen once. The sequencing here drew on PBMCs from blood, taken roughly 5 days after vaccination. The receptors derive from a man aged 45-65 years who received an inactivated influenza vaccine.

The V and J genes are TRBV18 and TRBJ2-2; 7 bases agree with TRBD1. In germline, CDR1 is KGHSH, CDR2 LQKENI. This CDR3 comprises 16 residues. J gave up 0 bases and V 4 bases, and 5 bases lay outside the gene matches. The CDR3 is CASSRPGQTNTGELFF. DNA of the CDR3: TGTGCCAGCTCACGACCGGGACAGACGAACACCGGGGAGCTGTTTTTT.

This chain uses TRBV28 with TRBJ2-5; D remains ambiguous. The CDR3 runs 15 residues. The germline V gene has CDR1 MDHEN and CDR2 SYDVKM. V was trimmed by 3 bases and J by 7 bases, leaving 18 bases between them. CDR3 bases: TGTGCCAGCAGTTTCCCCGGCGGCTCAAGTGGGACCCAGTACTTC. It codes for CASSFPGGSSGTQYF.

This clonotype has more than one count but fewer than ten. The gene calls are TRBV5-1 and TRBJ1-3; D unresolved. V was cut by 0 bases and J by 4 bases, with 8 bases left in between. Per the germline V gene, CDR1 is SGHRS and CDR2 is YFSETQ. The CDR3 loop spans 14 amino acids. In DNA, the CDR3 is TGCGCCAGCAGCTTGGATACCGGGGGAAACACCATATATTTT. It yields the protein CASSLDTGGNTIYF.

This clonotype was detected many times. This chain connects TRBV20-1 to TRBJ2-3; TRBD2 aligns across 10 bases. This CDR3 region has 18 residues. Germline V gene sequence: CDR1 DFQATT, CDR2 SNEGSKA (reference sequence). Trimming cost V 2 bases and J 0 bases; bases outside gene matches: 11. The CDR3 reads CSARMSLAGVTSTDTQYF. The CDR3 nucleotides are TGCAGTGCTAGAATGAGCCTAGCGGGGGTCACTAGCACAGATACGCAGTATTTT.

The CDR3: CSASQSGNEQFF. The CDR3 nucleotides are TGCAGTGCTAGCCAAAGTGGAAATGAGCAGTTCTTC. The chain has TRBV20-1 and TRBJ2-1, with no clear D. Germline CDR1 reads DFQATT; CDR2 reads SNEGSKA (reference sequence). The germline V and J ends were trimmed by 3 bases and 7 bases, with 10 bases remaining between them. The CDR3 is made up of 12 amino acids.